The rows below give T cell receptor beta chains drawn from one sample of a study of shared clonotypes between healthy human individuals. Using immunoSEQ multiplex PCR, the repertoire was profiled, and TCRdb retains in-frame clones only, with some absent. This sample carries about 2.5 million clones, around 90% of them seen once, and the ten largest clones take around 0.35%. The sequenced material came from naive CD4+ T cells from PBMCs. The origin of the receptors is a man younger than 35 in good health. Some clones in this sample may be carry-over from other donors' samples. Both conserved end residues are part of each CDR3. Fields, in order: V gene, clone size, J gene, CDR3 length, CDR3 protein. The size entry is marked missing in some rows and otherwise reads once, few, many or a size class.

V gene: TRBV18
clone size: .
J gene: TRBJ2-7
CDR3 length: 13
CDR3 protein: CASSPSGPVEQYF

V gene: TRBV19
clone size: .
J gene: TRBJ2-3
CDR3 length: 17
CDR3 protein: CASSMVASGYEADTQYF

V gene: TRBV23-1
clone size: once
J gene: TRBJ2-1
CDR3 length: 13
CDR3 protein: CASSQLEDYRQFF

V gene: TRBV5-1
clone size: few
J gene: TRBJ2-7
CDR3 length: 12
CDR3 protein: CASSLPTYEQYF

V gene: TRBV11-2
clone size: .
J gene: TRBJ2-5
CDR3 length: 15
CDR3 protein: CASSYTTGDGETQYF

V gene: TRBV5-6
clone size: .
J gene: TRBJ2-2
CDR3 length: 15
CDR3 protein: CASSPLGRVTGELFF

V gene: TRBV5-1
clone size: .
J gene: TRBJ2-5
CDR3 length: 15
CDR3 protein: CASSLAQGGRETQYF

V gene: TRBV5-1
clone size: once
J gene: TRBJ2-7
CDR3 length: 14
CDR3 protein: CARAPRRFSYEQYF

V gene: TRBV7-9
clone size: .
J gene: TRBJ2-1
CDR3 length: 16
CDR3 protein: CASSTTGTVSYNEQFF

V gene: TRBV6-6
clone size: .
J gene: TRBJ1-3
CDR3 length: 16
CDR3 protein: CASSYSNQGAGNTIYF

V gene: TRBV11-2
clone size: .
J gene: TRBJ2-7
CDR3 length: 14
CDR3 protein: CASSLGRGAREQYF

V gene: TRBV6-6
clone size: .
J gene: TRBJ2-7
CDR3 length: 14
CDR3 protein: CASSYNGRTHEQYF

V gene: TRBV9
clone size: .
J gene: TRBJ2-4
CDR3 length: 13
CDR3 protein: CASSVLQGEVQYF

V gene: TRBV28
clone size: .
J gene: TRBJ2-6
CDR3 length: 15
CDR3 protein: CASSWGAAGANVLTF

V gene: TRBV19
clone size: once
J gene: TRBJ1-2
CDR3 length: 13
CDR3 protein: CASSIGQGDGYTF

V gene: TRBV4-2
clone size: .
J gene: TRBJ2-4
CDR3 length: 20
CDR3 protein: CASSQDGPTGPTLAKNIQYF

V gene: TRBV10-3
clone size: few
J gene: TRBJ2-7
CDR3 length: 13
CDR3 protein: CAISESTGFEQYF

V gene: TRBV29-1
clone size: .
J gene: TRBJ1-2
CDR3 length: 12
CDR3 protein: CSVDGAMAGYTF

V gene: TRBV28
clone size: .
J gene: TRBJ1-1
CDR3 length: 15
CDR3 protein: CASSLWTGGNTEAFF

V gene: TRBV28
clone size: .
J gene: TRBJ2-7
CDR3 length: 14
CDR3 protein: CASSSGTGLREQYF

V gene: TRBV28
clone size: .
J gene: TRBJ2-2
CDR3 length: 14
CDR3 protein: CASSRLGNTGELFF

V gene: TRBV4-3
clone size: .
J gene: TRBJ2-7
CDR3 length: 13
CDR3 protein: CASSRDYTYEQYF

V gene: TRBV7-9
clone size: .
J gene: TRBJ1-1
CDR3 length: 18
CDR3 protein: CASSLRTGASRANTEAFF

V gene: TRBV6-6
clone size: .
J gene: TRBJ1-1
CDR3 length: 12
CDR3 protein: CASSPRRTEAFF

V gene: TRBV5-1
clone size: .
J gene: TRBJ2-1
CDR3 length: 14
CDR3 protein: CASTPIIGGNEQFF

V gene: TRBV29-1
clone size: .
J gene: TRBJ1-2
CDR3 length: 14
CDR3 protein: CSVGPRGGAYGYTF

V gene: TRBV28
clone size: .
J gene: TRBJ2-7
CDR3 length: 15
CDR3 protein: CASSPQGQGSYEQYF

V gene: TRBV7-3
clone size: .
J gene: TRBJ2-2
CDR3 length: 13
CDR3 protein: CASSPPGTGELFF

V gene: TRBV21-1
clone size: .
J gene: TRBJ1-5
CDR3 length: 19
CDR3 protein: CARSGKTLVGERSNQPQHF

V gene: TRBV5-1
clone size: .
J gene: TRBJ2-1
CDR3 length: 17
CDR3 protein: CASRLRRTGTSYNEQFF

V gene: TRBV2
clone size: .
J gene: TRBJ1-3
CDR3 length: 15
CDR3 protein: CASTQDGPSGNTIYF

V gene: TRBV29-1
clone size: few
J gene: TRBJ2-1
CDR3 length: 15
CDR3 protein: CSVEDRGYQDNEQFF

V gene: TRBV7-9
clone size: .
J gene: TRBJ2-7
CDR3 length: 17
CDR3 protein: CASSQGLAGGTIYEQYF

V gene: TRBV28
clone size: .
J gene: TRBJ2-7
CDR3 length: 13
CDR3 protein: CASRISSDYEQYF

V gene: TRBV19
clone size: .
J gene: TRBJ2-6
CDR3 length: 17
CDR3 protein: CASSILGSLGRANVLTF

V gene: TRBV29-1
clone size: .
J gene: TRBJ1-2
CDR3 length: 12
CDR3 protein: CSARRGNYGYTF

V gene: TRBV28
clone size: .
J gene: TRBJ2-5
CDR3 length: 16
CDR3 protein: CASSLLRWGSQETQYF

V gene: TRBV7-9
clone size: .
J gene: TRBJ2-2
CDR3 length: 11
CDR3 protein: CASSPTGELFF

V gene: TRBV2
clone size: few
J gene: TRBJ2-2
CDR3 length: 14
CDR3 protein: CASSGWTSAGELFF

V gene: TRBV7-2
clone size: .
J gene: TRBJ2-1
CDR3 length: 13
CDR3 protein: CASSPRGGNEQFF

V gene: TRBV6-6
clone size: .
J gene: TRBJ1-6
CDR3 length: 15
CDR3 protein: CASSYVVFGKSPLHF

V gene: TRBV2
clone size: once
J gene: TRBJ2-5
CDR3 length: 14
CDR3 protein: CASSDGSRGETQYF

V gene: TRBV5-1
clone size: .
J gene: TRBJ2-7
CDR3 length: 14
CDR3 protein: CASSLGQDPYEQYF

V gene: TRBV6-1
clone size: .
J gene: TRBJ1-4
CDR3 length: 15
CDR3 protein: CASIEPGRANEKLFF

V gene: TRBV19
clone size: few
J gene: TRBJ1-5
CDR3 length: 16
CDR3 protein: CASSIPRGRIDQPQHF

V gene: TRBV2
clone size: .
J gene: TRBJ2-3
CDR3 length: 13
CDR3 protein: CASSETVTDTQYF

V gene: TRBV5-1
clone size: .
J gene: TRBJ1-5
CDR3 length: 13
CDR3 protein: CASSLDVEQPQHF

V gene: TRBV2
clone size: .
J gene: TRBJ1-1
CDR3 length: 18
CDR3 protein: CASSEARRTEYMNTEAFF

V gene: TRBV19
clone size: .
J gene: TRBJ2-6
CDR3 length: 13
CDR3 protein: CASRITGANVLTF

V gene: TRBV9
clone size: .
J gene: TRBJ2-7
CDR3 length: 14
CDR3 protein: CASSRTGTTYEQYF

V gene: TRBV5-1
clone size: .
J gene: TRBJ2-1
CDR3 length: 12
CDR3 protein: CASSLPDNEQFF

V gene: TRBV2
clone size: .
J gene: TRBJ2-2
CDR3 length: 14
CDR3 protein: CASSQGVRNGELFF

V gene: TRBV29-1
clone size: .
J gene: TRBJ2-3
CDR3 length: 14
CDR3 protein: CSASTMANTDTQYF

V gene: TRBV6-1
clone size: .
J gene: TRBJ1-2
CDR3 length: 14
CDR3 protein: CASSERGPDYGYTF

V gene: TRBV6-1
clone size: .
J gene: TRBJ2-7
CDR3 length: 15
CDR3 protein: CASSPSGTGLYEQYF

V gene: TRBV15
clone size: once
J gene: TRBJ2-3
CDR3 length: 12
CDR3 protein: CATSSDRDTQYF

V gene: TRBV6-6
clone size: .
J gene: TRBJ2-7
CDR3 length: 14
CDR3 protein: CASSYGPTSYEQYF

V gene: TRBV2
clone size: .
J gene: TRBJ1-4
CDR3 length: 13
CDR3 protein: CASRRVLNEKLFF

V gene: TRBV11-2
clone size: few
J gene: TRBJ1-1
CDR3 length: 12
CDR3 protein: CASSQGRTGAFF

V gene: TRBV2
clone size: .
J gene: TRBJ1-5
CDR3 length: 14
CDR3 protein: CASRLGSGNQPQHF